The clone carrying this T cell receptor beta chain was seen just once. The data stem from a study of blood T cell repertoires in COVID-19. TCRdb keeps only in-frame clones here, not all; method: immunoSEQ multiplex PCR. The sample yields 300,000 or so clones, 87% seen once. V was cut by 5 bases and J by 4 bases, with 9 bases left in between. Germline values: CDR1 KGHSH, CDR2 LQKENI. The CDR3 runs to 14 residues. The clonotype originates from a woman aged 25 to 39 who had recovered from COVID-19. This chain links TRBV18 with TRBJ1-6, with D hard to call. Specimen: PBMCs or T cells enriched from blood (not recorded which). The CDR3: CASSMAPYNSPLHF. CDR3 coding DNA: TGTGCCAGCTCAATGGCCCCGTATAATTCACCCCTCCACTTT.